This T cell receptor beta chain was observed in a study of T cells in Graves' hyperthyroidism and ophthalmopathy. About the study: Peripheral blood specimens were obtained at initial diagnosis, prior to any treatment.

Hyperthyroidism was newly diagnosed in patients aged 18 to 65 (duration under 2 months). Patients with uncontrolled infections, other autoimmune diseases, pregnancy or lactation were excluded. 9.5 to 10 ml fresh peripheral blood yielded the PBMCs. From RNA transcripts, TCR beta CDR3 regions were amplified. When the TCR CDR3 underwent first-round RT-PCR, the HTBI primer set was used. Using its own MiXCR run on the multiplex PCR reads, TCRdb lists one record per CDR3 protein. This sample has approximately 410,000 distinct CDR3 sequences, with roughly an eighth found just once. This clonotype has ten or more counts. The CDR3 extends over 18 amino acids. The ends were cut back, 1 base at V and 4 bases at J, with 22 bases in the middle.

Sequencing was performed on blood. The receptor was isolated from a woman under 30 with Graves' hyperthyroidism. The chain joins TRBV12-3 or TRBV12-4 to TRBJ1-1; tentatively, D is TRBD1 (6 bases). The CDR3 sequence: CASSLGPGSGVVGTEAFF. CDR3 bases: TGTGCCAGCAGTTTAGGTCCGGGTTCAGGGGTGGTGGGCACTGAAGCTTTCTTT.